One T cell receptor beta chain is described in this entry. Antigen: not known. Method: immunoSEQ multiplex PCR; TCRdb's copy keeps in-frame clones and lacks some. The sample includes roughly 26,000 clones, roughly 90% seen only once; the top ten take approximately 19%. This specimen comes from a study of OX40 agonist ivuxolimab in advanced cancers. Study at large: From about 20 to 79 years was the age range, with a mean of around 57 years, and roughly 83% were male.

General observations from the study: CD4+ and CD8+ blood T cells expanded clonally by week 6 at 0.1 to 3.0 mg/kg. Not determined was the antigen specificity of the expanded peripheral T cells.

The germline gives CDR1 SGHDN, CDR2 FVKESK. The CDR3 consists of 14 residues. With 3 bases removed from V and 5 bases from J, the gap between germline ends came to 13 bases. The source was CD4+ or CD8+ T cells sorted from blood, collected in a trial of the OX40 agonist ivuxolimab. J is TRBJ2-5 and V is TRBV14, with a weak D call TRBD1 (6 bases). The clonotype was recovered from an adult with an advanced solid tumor such as melanoma, head and neck, liver or kidney cancer. DNA for the CDR3: TGTGCCAGCAGCCAGGGGGCGCCGTCCGAGACCCAGTACTTC. This encodes CASSQGAPSETQYF.